These 18 T cell receptor beta chains came from one sample sequenced in a study of Graves' ophthalmopathy and Graves' hyperthyroidism. Amplification of the TCR beta CDR3 regions used RNA transcripts (as template). After a first-round RT-PCR with HTBI primers, a second-round multiplex PCR was run. Via MiXCR, TCRdb re-called the multiplex PCR reads, giving one row per CDR3 protein. The sample has around 660,000 distinct CDR3 sequences; about two fifths are singletons. What was sequenced was peripheral blood. The source is an adult man with Graves' ophthalmopathy.

This chain uses TRBV5-1 with TRBJ2-7, with 10 bases aligning to TRBD2. The trim removed 1 base at V and 6 bases at J, leaving 7 bases unmatched. Germline V gives CDR1 SGHRS, CDR2 YFSETQ. The CDR3 runs 15 residues. CDR3 DNA: TGCGCCAGCAGCTTGAAGCGGGGGGGCAGTTTCGAGCAGTACTTC. Its translation: CASSLKRGGSFEQYF.

The chain employs TRBV9 and TRBJ1-2, with 9 positions matching TRBD1. Germline trimming cut 4 bases from V and 7 bases from J; bases unmatched to any gene: 8. This CDR3 comprises 14 residues. Germline CDR1 reads SGDLS; CDR2 reads YYNGEE. CDR3 sequence: CASSRRQGVLGYTF. The CDR3 bases are TGTGCCAGCAGCCGGCGACAGGGGGTTCTTGGCTACACCTTC.

This clonotype was seen at least ten times. The chain's CDR3 is CASSLGHGTGELFF. The CDR3 DNA sequence: TGCGCCAGCAGCTTGGGACACGGCACCGGGGAGCTGTTTTTT. This chain joins TRBV5-1 and TRBJ2-2; D gene uncertain. The germline V and J ends were trimmed by 0 bases and 4 bases, with 7 bases remaining between them. Germline V gene sequence: CDR1 SGHRS, CDR2 YFSETQ. The CDR3 is made up of 14 amino acids.

This clonotype was observed many times. V usage is TRBV19 and J usage is TRBJ1-1, with D possibly matching TRBD1 (5 bases). CDR1 LNHDA and CDR2 SQIVND come from the germline V gene (reference sequence). This CDR3 spans 14 amino acids. V was shortened by 3 bases and J by 5 bases, with 13 bases between the two germline ends. The DNA of the CDR3 is TGTGCCAGTAGTATCAAAGGGGTCGTGACTGAAGCTTTCTTT. Translation: CASSIKGVVTEAFF.

The CDR3 DNA reads TGCAGTGCTAGAGACAGCCACAATCAGCCCCAGCATTTT. This codes for CSARDSHNQPQHF. This chain joins TRBV20-1 and TRBJ1-5; D is uncertain. Trimming cost V 0 bases and J 3 bases, with 6 bases left between them. CDR1 and CDR2 (germline): DFQATT, SNEGSKA (reference sequence). This CDR3 is 13 amino acids long.

The chain uses TRBV6-2 or TRBV6-3 and TRBJ2-5; no reliable D call. The germline gives CDR1 MNHEY, CDR2 SVGEGT. V gave up 5 bases and J gave up 7 bases, with 11 bases separating them. The CDR3 sequence is 12 residues long. The DNA for the CDR3 is TGTGCCAGCAGTGGTAACTCCATGACCCAGTACTTC. Translation: CASSGNSMTQYF.

This clonotype was picked up many times. The J gene is TRBJ2-7, the V gene TRBV20-1; D gene ambiguous. Per germline, CDR1 DFQATT and CDR2 SNEGSKA (reference sequence). The CDR3 runs to 13 residues. The ends were cut back, 2 bases at V and 2 bases at J, with 10 bases in the middle. This CDR3 reads CSARTGRAYEQYF. In DNA, the CDR3 is TGCAGTGCTAGAACTGGGCGAGCCTACGAGCAGTACTTC.

This clonotype was observed many times. CDR3 residues: CATGGGGSGTQYF. The CDR3 bases are TGTGCCACCGGCGGGGGCGGTTCGGGGACCCAGTACTTC. The genes are TRBV24-1 and TRBJ2-5, with D perhaps TRBD2 (7 bases). The CDR3 consists of 13 residues. Trimming removed 9 bases from V and 7 bases from J, with 17 bases in between. Germline lookup yields CDR1 KGHDR and CDR2 SFDVKD.

This clonotype was counted once. The chain couples TRBV29-1 to TRBJ2-7, with TRBD2 matching over 14 bases. The CDR3 has 16 amino acids. V gave up 8 bases and J gave up 6 bases; unmatched junction bases: 15. Germline V lookup: CDR1 SQVTM, CDR2 ANQGSEA. CDR3 nucleotides: TGCAGCAGACAGGGACTAGCGGGAGTCGCCGCTCGCGAGCAGTACTTC. This gives the protein CSRQGLAGVAAREQYF.

V is TRBV7-9 and J is TRBJ2-7; D possibly corresponds to TRBD1 (6 bases). Per germline, CDR1 SEHNR and CDR2 FQNEAQ (reference sequence). The CDR3 is 13 amino acids. Trimming took off 5 bases at V and 3 bases at J, with 11 bases between the two ends. Here the CDR3 reads CASSVARGYEQYF. In nucleotides, the CDR3 is TGTGCCAGCAGCGTTGCCAGGGGCTACGAGCAGTACTTC.

The V and J genes are TRBV12-3 or TRBV12-4 and TRBJ1-1; maybe TRBD1 (6 bases). This CDR3 comprises 13 residues. The CDR3 loop is CASGHGTNTEAFF. DNA for the CDR3: TGTGCTAGTGGCCACGGGACAAACACTGAAGCTTTCTTT.

This clonotype showed up many times. The V call is TRBV5-1, the J call TRBJ2-7; 11 nucleotides line up with TRBD2. Per the germline V gene, CDR1 is SGHRS and CDR2 is YFSETQ. This CDR3 comprises 15 residues. After removal of 4 bases from V and 0 bases from J, the junction contained 3 bases not matched to a gene. CDR3 DNA: TGCGCCAGCAGCATCACTAGCGGGAGCTCCTACGAGCAGTACTTC. It is translated as CASSITSGSSYEQYF.

The chain links TRBV29-1 to TRBJ1-4; D gene ambiguous. Germline V CDR1 and CDR2: SQVTM, ANQGSEA. The CDR3 is made up of 14 amino acids. The V end was cut by 3 bases, the J end by 8 bases, with 16 bases between. The CDR3 protein is CSVDGVASGEKLFF. As DNA, the CDR3 is TGCAGCGTTGATGGAGTAGCAAGCGGGGAAAAACTGTTTTTT.

This clonotype occurred a few times. The junction differs from germline at one of its ends, possibly a read error. This chain connects TRBV7-2 to TRBJ2-6; 8 bases are a match to TRBD2. Germline CDR1 SGHTA, CDR2 FQGNSA. CDR3 length equals 20 residues. In DNA form, the CDR3 reads TGCGCCAGCAGCCAAGCGGGGGTGCCTTACGGATCCTCTGGGGCCAACGTCCTGACTTTC. Amino acid sequence: CASSQAGVPYGSSGANVLTF.

The chain combines TRBV4-1 with TRBJ2-5; D is uncertain. With 3 bases removed from V and 2 bases from J, the gap between germline ends came to 10 bases. The CDR3 covers 14 residues. CDR1 and CDR2 (germline): MGHRA, YSYEKL. The CDR3 sequence: CASSHKGLQETQYF. The CDR3 DNA follows: TGCGCCAGCAGCCATAAGGGTCTGCAAGAGACCCAGTACTTC.

This clonotype was detected only a few times. The V gene is TRBV6-6, the J gene TRBJ1-5; no clear D. The CDR3 is made up of 14 amino acids. CDR1 MNHNY and CDR2 SVGAGI come from the germline V gene (reference sequence). The V and J ends lost 2 bases and 5 bases respectively, with 10 bases between them. This CDR3 is CASSYMEKDQPQHF. CDR3 coding DNA: TGTGCCAGCAGTTACATGGAGAAAGATCAGCCCCAGCATTTT.

V gene TRBV19 combines with J gene TRBJ2-2; 10 nucleotides agree with TRBD2. The V gene end was trimmed by 8 bases and the J gene end by 2 bases; junction bases not matched to a gene: 8. Per germline, CDR1 LNHDA and CDR2 SQIVND (reference sequence). The CDR3 spans 16 residues. Here the CDR3 reads CASHIAGGHNTGELFF. For the CDR3, the DNA is TGTGCCAGTCATATAGCGGGGGGTCATAACACCGGGGAGCTGTTTTTT. The full variable domain, its missing parts supplied by reference TRBV19 and TRBJ2-2, is DGGITQSPKYLFRKEGQNVTLSCEQNLNHDAMYWYRQDPGQGLRLIYYSQIVNDFQKGDIAEGYSVSREKKESFPLTVTSAQKNPTAFYLCASHIAGGHNTGELFFGEGSRLTVL.

This clonotype was picked up many times. The V call is TRBV7-7, the J call TRBJ2-7; D gene ambiguous. The germline CDR1 and CDR2 sequences are SSHAT and FNYEAQ (reference sequence). V was trimmed by 1 base and J by 3 bases, leaving 7 bases between them. This CDR3 has 13 residues. DNA for the CDR3: TGTGCCAGCAGCTTAGAACCAGGCTACGAGCAGTACTTC. It is translated as CASSLEPGYEQYF.